This T cell receptor (beta chain) was sequenced for a study of T cell responses to AZD1222 COVID-19 vaccine. Study summary: Analyses pooled second doses at about 4 or about 12 weeks. Findings of the study overall: Elevations in Spike-specific TCR breadth and depth followed administration of two AZD1222 doses. Baseline antibody screening turned up just a handful of seropositive AZD1222 recipients. Donors were mostly white British, more females; clonal diversity possibly underestimated.

Regarding this clone: Its antigen is not identified.

The assay was immunoSEQ multiplex PCR, and TCRdb's table has in-frame clones only and misses some. Of around 110,000 clones detected, 85% to 90% appear once; the ten largest clones hold over 8.5%. Germline loops: CDR1 LNHDA, CDR2 SQIVND (reference sequence). The CDR3 is made up of 16 amino acids. Trimming removed 7 bases from V and 8 bases from J; junction bases left unmatched: 16. This chain joins TRBV19 and TRBJ1-2; TRBD1 aligns across 10 bases. This TCR came from an adult in good health. The specimen comprised peripheral blood, sampled on day 0 of AZD1222 vaccination. The CDR3 DNA reads as TGTGCCAGTACCCCTCCTCTGTGGGGGACAGGGGTCGGCTACACCTTC. This sequence encodes CASTPPLWGTGVGYTF.